This entry concerns a single T cell receptor (beta chain). In the original analysis: Using reference gene primer amplification, nucleated cell counts were estimated. Clones were read by immunoSEQ multiplex PCR, and TCRdb kept only the in-frame ones, dropping some. The V and J calls and clone size were taken over from that table, and D and trimming were inferred from the DNA. The sample contains some 390,000 clones, 85% to 90% of which appear only once. This sample is part of a study of blood T cell repertoires in COVID-19. Study-wide context: Both acute and convalescent COVID-19 samples were obtained from the United States, Italy and Spain. PBMCs, B-cell-depleted T cells, or T cells were the source of the cDNA or gDNA that made up the material.

This sequence was found in a human donor in a cohort sampled during active COVID-19. Sequencing input: peripheral blood.

The CDR3 is CASSADSYYGYTF. CDR3 bases: TGTGCCAGTAGTGCGGACAGTTACTATGGCTACACCTTC. The V gene is TRBV19, the J gene TRBJ1-2; D is perhaps TRBD1 (6 bases). Germline lookup yields CDR1 LNHDA and CDR2 SQIVND (reference sequence). V was cut by 5 bases and J by 3 bases, with 10 bases left in between. The CDR3 covers 13 residues.